This T cell receptor (beta chain) emerged from a study of blood T cell repertoires in COVID-19. Study-wide background: The study drew acute and convalescent COVID-19 samples from the United States, Italy and Spain. PBMCs, B-cell-depleted T cells, or T cells provided the cDNA or gDNA that made up the material.

Trimming took off 3 bases at V and 5 bases at J, with 11 bases between the two ends. The germline CDR1 and CDR2 sequences are SGHNT and YENEEA. The CDR3 loop spans 13 amino acids. The data were produced by immunoSEQ multiplex PCR, yet TCRdb's version contains in-frame clones alone and is incomplete. This sample has about 180,000 clones; roughly 75% occur once, and the top ten carry 5% to 8.5%. The sequence was collected from a man between 65 and 85 years old with active or convalescent COVID-19. This chain links TRBV11-3 with TRBJ2-7; D might be TRBD1 (6 bases). Sequenced sample: peripheral blood. CDR3 amino acids: CASSFGQGNEQYF. Written as DNA, the CDR3 is TGTGCCAGCAGCTTTGGTCAGGGGAACGAGCAGTACTTC.